This record concerns one T cell receptor (beta chain) sequence. The antigen remains unidentified. All trial patients relapsed after autologous stem cell transplantation. This specimen comes from a study of PD-1 blockade in classical Hodgkin lymphoma. Study observations and caveats: Baseline diversity resembling that of newly diagnosed patients was seen in complete responders. Among the patients, those starting nivolumab under 1 year after ASCT were excluded.

V lost 4 bases and J 7 bases, leaving 17 bases between the germline ends. The CDR3 is made up of 15 amino acids. Germline CDR1 reads MDHEN; CDR2 reads SYDVKM. Measured with immunoSEQ multiplex PCR; TCRdb has only the in-frame clones, and not every one. The data contain 72,000 or so clones, under 95% of them seen just once; the ten biggest clones take up about 8%. This sequence originates from a human donor with classical Hodgkin lymphoma. The source material was peripheral blood mononuclear cells (PBMCs), sampled at baseline. V and J are TRBV28 and TRBJ1-5; D uncertain. CDR3 in DNA: TGTGCCAGCAGTTCCCCGGGTGTGGCTAGGCAGCCCCAGCATTTT. Translated: CASSSPGVARQPQHF.